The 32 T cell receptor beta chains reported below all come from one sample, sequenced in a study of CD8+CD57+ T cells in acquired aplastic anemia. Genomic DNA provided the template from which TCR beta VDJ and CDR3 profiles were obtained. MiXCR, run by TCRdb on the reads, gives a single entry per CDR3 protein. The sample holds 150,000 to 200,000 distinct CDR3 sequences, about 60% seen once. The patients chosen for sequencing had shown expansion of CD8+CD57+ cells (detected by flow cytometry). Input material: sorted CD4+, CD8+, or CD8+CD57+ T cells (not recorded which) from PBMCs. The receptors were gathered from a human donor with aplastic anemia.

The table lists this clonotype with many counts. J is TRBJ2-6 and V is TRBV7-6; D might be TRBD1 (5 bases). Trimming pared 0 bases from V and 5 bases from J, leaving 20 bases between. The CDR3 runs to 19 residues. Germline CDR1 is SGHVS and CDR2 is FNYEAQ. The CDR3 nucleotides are TGTGCCAGCAGCTTAGCGTATGGAGAAGGGGCCGAATGGGCCAACGTCCTGACTTTC. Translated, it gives CASSLAYGEGAEWANVLTF.

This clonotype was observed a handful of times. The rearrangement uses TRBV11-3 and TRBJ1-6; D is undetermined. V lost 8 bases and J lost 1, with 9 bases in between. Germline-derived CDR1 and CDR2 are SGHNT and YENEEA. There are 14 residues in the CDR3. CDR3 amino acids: CASQRGSYNSPLHF. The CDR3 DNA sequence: TGTGCCAGCCAGCGGGGTTCCTATAATTCACCCCTCCACTTT.

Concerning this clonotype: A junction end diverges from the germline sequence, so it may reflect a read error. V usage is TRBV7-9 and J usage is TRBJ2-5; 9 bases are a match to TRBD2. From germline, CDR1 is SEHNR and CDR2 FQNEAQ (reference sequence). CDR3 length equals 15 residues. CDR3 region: CASSLASGTQETQYF. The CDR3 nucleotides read TGCGCCAGCAGCTTAGCTAGCGGGACTCAAGAGACCCAGTACTTC.

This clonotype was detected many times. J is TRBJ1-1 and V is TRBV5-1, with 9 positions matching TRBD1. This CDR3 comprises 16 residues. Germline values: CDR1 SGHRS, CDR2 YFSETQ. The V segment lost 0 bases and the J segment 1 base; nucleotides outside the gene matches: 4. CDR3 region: CASSLGQTGGNTEAFF. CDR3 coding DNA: TGCGCCAGCAGCTTGGGACAGACAGGGGGGAACACTGAAGCTTTCTTT.

The CDR3 bases are TGTGCCAGCACCAAGACAGGGGGCCGGGAAGCTTTCTTT. As protein: CASTKTGGREAFF. The rearrangement links TRBV7-9 to TRBJ1-1; the match to TRBD1 covers 10 bases. CDR3 length: 13 amino acids. V trimming: 7 bases; J trimming: 8 bases; junction bases outside the gene matches: 7. Germline V lookup: CDR1 SEHNR, CDR2 FQNEAQ (reference sequence). The full variable domain, in which reference TRBV7-9 and TRBJ1-1 provide the parts outside the CDR3, is DTGVSQNPRHKITKRGQNVTFRCDPISEHNRLYWYRQTLGQGPEFLTYFQNEAQLEKSRLLSDRFSAERPKGSFSTLEIQRTEQGDSAMYLCASTKTGGREAFFGQGTRLTVV.

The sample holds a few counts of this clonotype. The CDR3 is CSGAGGANEQYF. The CDR3 DNA reads as TGCAGTGGGGCGGGGGGGGCCAACGAGCAGTACTTC. This sequence joins TRBV20-1 and TRBJ2-7; 9 bases are a match to TRBD2. CDR1 and CDR2 (germline): DFQATT, SNEGSKA (reference sequence). The CDR3 extends over 12 amino acids. The V segment lost 7 bases and the J segment 5 bases; nucleotides outside the gene matches: 6.

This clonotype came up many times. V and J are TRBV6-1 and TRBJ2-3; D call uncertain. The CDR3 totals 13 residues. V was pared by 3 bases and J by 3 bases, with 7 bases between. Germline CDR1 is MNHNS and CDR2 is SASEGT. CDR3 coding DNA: TGTGCCAGCAGTGAGGGTGAGACAGATACGCAGTATTTT. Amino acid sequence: CASSEGETDTQYF.

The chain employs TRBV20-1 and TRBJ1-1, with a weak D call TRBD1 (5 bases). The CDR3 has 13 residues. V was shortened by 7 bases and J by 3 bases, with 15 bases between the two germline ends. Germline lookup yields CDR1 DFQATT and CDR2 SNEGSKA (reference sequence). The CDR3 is CSVHDDSHTEAFF. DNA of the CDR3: TGCAGTGTCCACGATGACAGCCACACTGAAGCTTTCTTT.

CDR3 in DNA: TGCAGCGTTGAAGGGGTCTCTAACTATGGCTACACCTTC. Amino acids: CSVEGVSNYGYTF. V and J are TRBV29-1 and TRBJ1-2, with no clear D. The CDR3 loop spans 13 amino acids. V was pared by 1 base and J by 0 bases, with 6 bases between. Germline V gene data show CDR1 as SQVTM and CDR2 as ANQGSEA.

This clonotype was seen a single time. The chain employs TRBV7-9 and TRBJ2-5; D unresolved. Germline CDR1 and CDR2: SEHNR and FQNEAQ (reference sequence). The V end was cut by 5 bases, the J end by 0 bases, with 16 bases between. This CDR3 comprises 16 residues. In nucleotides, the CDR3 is TGTGCCAGCAGCCACGTGCGGCTACTTAACCAAGAGACCCAGTACTTC. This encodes CASSHVRLLNQETQYF.

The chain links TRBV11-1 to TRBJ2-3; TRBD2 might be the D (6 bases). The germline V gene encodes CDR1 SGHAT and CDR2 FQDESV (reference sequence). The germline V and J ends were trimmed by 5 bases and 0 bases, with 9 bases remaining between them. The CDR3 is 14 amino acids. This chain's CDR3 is CASSASASTDTQYF. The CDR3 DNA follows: TGTGCCAGCAGCGCTAGCGCTAGCACAGATACGCAGTATTTT.

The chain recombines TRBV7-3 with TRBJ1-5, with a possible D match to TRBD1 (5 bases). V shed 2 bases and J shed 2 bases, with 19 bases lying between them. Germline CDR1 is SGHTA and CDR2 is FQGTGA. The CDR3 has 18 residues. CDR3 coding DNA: TGTGCCAGCAGCTTATGCGGGACGGACCATGATGGCAATCAGCCCCAGCATTTT. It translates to CASSLCGTDHDGNQPQHF.

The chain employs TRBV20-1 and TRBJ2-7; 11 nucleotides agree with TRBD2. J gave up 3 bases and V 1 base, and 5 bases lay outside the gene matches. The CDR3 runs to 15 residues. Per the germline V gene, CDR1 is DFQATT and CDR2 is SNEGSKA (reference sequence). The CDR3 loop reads CSARVLAGVIYEQYF. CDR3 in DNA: TGCAGTGCTAGAGTACTAGCGGGAGTTATCTACGAGCAGTACTTC.

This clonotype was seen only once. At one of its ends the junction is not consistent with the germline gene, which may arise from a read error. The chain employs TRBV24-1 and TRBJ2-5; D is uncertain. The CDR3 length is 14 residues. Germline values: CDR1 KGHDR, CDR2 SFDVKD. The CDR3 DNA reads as TGCGCCAGCAGCTTGTCCGCCAGCCAAGAGACCCAGCACTTC. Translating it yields CASSLSASQETQHF.

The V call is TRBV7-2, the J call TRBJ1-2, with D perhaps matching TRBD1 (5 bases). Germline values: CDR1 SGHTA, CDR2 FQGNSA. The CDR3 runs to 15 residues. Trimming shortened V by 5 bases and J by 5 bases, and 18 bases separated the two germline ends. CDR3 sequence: CASSHKKGPPYGYTF. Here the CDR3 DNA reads TGTGCCAGCAGCCACAAAAAGGGGCCCCCATATGGCTACACCTTC.

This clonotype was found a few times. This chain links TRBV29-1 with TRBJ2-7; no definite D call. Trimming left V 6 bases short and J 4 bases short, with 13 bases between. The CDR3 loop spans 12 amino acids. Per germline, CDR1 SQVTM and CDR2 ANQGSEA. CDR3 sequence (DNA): TGCAGCGTGAGAGAGGTTGGGTACGAGCAGTACTTC. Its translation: CSVREVGYEQYF.

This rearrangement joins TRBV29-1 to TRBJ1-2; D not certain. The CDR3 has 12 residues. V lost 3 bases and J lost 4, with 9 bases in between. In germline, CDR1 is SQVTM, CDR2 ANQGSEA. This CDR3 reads CSVDNRGYGYTF. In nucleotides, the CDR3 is TGCAGCGTTGATAACAGAGGCTATGGCTACACCTTC.

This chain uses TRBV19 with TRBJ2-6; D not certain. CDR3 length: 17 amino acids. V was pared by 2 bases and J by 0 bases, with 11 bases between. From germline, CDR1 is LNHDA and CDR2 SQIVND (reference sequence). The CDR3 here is CASSISPGDSGANVLTF. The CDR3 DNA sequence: TGTGCCAGTAGTATAAGCCCAGGAGACTCTGGGGCCAACGTCCTGACTTTC.

The CDR3: CASSMRGTGGDEQFF. The DNA for the CDR3 is TGTGCCAGTAGTATGAGGGGGACAGGCGGGGATGAGCAGTTCTTC. The V gene is TRBV19, the J gene TRBJ2-5, with 8 bases that match TRBD1. The J call may be in error: the DNA end matches TRBJ2-1 better. The CDR3 loop spans 15 amino acids. Germline values: CDR1 LNHDA, CDR2 SQIVND (reference sequence).

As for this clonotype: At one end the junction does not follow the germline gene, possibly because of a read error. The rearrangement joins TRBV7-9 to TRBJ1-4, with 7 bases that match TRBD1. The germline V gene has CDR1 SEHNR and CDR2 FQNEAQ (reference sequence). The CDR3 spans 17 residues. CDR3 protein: CASSSGVRGRDNEKLFF. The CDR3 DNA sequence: TGTGCCAGCAGCAGCGGGGTTAGGGGGCGAGATAATGAAAAGCTGTTTTTT.

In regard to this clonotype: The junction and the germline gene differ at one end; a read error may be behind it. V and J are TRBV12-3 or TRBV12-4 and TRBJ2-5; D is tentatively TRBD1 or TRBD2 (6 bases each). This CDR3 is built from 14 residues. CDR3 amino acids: CASSLAGGQGTQYF. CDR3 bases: TGTGCCAGCAGTTTAGCTGGGGGGCAAGGGACCCAGTACTTC.

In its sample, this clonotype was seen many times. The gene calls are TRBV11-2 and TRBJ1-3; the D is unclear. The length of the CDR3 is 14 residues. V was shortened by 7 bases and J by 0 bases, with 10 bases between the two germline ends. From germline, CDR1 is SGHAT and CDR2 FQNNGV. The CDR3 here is CASNLGFSGNTIYF. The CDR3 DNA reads TGTGCCAGCAACCTGGGTTTCTCTGGAAACACCATATATTTT.

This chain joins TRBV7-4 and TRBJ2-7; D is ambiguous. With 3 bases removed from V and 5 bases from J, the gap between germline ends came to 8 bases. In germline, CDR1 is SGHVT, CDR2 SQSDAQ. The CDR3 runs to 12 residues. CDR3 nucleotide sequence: TGTGCCAGCAGCTTCTTACTCGACGAGCAGTACTTC. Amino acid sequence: CASSFLLDEQYF.

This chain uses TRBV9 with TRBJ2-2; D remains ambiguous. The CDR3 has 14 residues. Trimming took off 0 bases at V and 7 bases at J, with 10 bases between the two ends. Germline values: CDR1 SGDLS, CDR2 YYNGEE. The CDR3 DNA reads TGTGCCAGCAGCGTAGGTGGTAGGAACGGGGAGCTGTTTTTT. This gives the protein CASSVGGRNGELFF. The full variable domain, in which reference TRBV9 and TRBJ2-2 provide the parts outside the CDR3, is DSGVTQTPKHLITATGQRVTLRCSPRSGDLSVYWYQQSLDQGLQFLIQYYNGEERAKGNILERFSAQQFPDLHSELNLSSLELGDSALYFCASSVGGRNGELFFGEGSRLTVL.

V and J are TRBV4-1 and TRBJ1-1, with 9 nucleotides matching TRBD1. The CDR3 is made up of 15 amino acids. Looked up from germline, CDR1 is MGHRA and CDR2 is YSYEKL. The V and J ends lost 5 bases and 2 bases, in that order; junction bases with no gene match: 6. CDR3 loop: CASSWDREKNTEAFF. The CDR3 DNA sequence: TGCGCCAGCAGCTGGGACAGGGAAAAAAACACTGAAGCTTTCTTT.

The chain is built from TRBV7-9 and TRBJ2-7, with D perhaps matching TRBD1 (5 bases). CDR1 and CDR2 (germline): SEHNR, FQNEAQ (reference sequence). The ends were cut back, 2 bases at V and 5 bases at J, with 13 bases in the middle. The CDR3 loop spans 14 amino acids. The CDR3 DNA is TGTGCCAGCAGCTTACAAGGGGAAGGGAACGAGCAGTACTTC. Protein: CASSLQGEGNEQYF. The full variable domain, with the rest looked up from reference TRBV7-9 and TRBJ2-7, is DTGVSQNPRHKITKRGQNVTFRCDPISEHNRLYWYRQTLGQGPEFLTYFQNEAQLEKSRLLSDRFSAERPKGSFSTLEIQRTEQGDSAMYLCASSLQGEGNEQYFGPGTRLTVT.

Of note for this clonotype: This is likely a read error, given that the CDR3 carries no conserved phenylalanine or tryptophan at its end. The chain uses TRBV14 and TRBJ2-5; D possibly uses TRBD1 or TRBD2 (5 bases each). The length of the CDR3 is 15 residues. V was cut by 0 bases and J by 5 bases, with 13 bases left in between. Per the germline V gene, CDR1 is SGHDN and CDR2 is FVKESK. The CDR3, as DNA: TGTGCCAGCAGCCAAGAGGGACGGGCGCGGGAGACCCAGTACCTC. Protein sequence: CASSQEGRARETQYL.

The CDR3 DNA is TGTGCCAGCAGCTTAGTTGCAGGGCTCAGGACTGAAGCTTTCTTT. As protein: CASSLVAGLRTEAFF. V and J are TRBV7-2 and TRBJ1-1, with D possibly TRBD1 on 5 matching bases. Germline V gene data show CDR1 as SGHTA and CDR2 as FQGNSA. CDR3 length: 15 residues. V dropped 1 base and J dropped 5 bases, with 14 bases sitting between them.

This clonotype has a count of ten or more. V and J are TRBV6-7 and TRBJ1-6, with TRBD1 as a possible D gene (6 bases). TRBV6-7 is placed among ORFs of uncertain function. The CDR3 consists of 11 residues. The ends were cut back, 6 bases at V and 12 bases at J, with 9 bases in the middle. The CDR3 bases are TGTGCCAGCAGCAAGGGGGAACCCCTCCACTTT. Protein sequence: CASSKGEPLHF.

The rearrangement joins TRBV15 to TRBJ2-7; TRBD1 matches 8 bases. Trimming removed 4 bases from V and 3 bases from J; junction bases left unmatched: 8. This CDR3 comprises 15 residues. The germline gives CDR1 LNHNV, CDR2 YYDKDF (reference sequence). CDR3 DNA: TGTGCCACCAGCAATTCCCGGGACAGGTTCTACGAGCAGTACTTC. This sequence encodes CATSNSRDRFYEQYF.

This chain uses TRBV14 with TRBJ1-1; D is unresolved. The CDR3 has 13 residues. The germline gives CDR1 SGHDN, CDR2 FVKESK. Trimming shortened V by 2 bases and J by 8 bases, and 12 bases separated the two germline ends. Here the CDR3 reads CASSQWFGAEAFF. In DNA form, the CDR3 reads TGTGCCAGCAGCCAATGGTTCGGCGCAGAAGCTTTCTTT.

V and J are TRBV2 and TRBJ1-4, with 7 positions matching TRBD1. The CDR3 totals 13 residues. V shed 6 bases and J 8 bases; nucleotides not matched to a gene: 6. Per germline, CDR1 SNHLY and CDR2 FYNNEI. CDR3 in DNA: TGTGCCAGCAGGACAGGGAGGAGCGAAAAACTGTTTTTT. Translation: CASRTGRSEKLFF.